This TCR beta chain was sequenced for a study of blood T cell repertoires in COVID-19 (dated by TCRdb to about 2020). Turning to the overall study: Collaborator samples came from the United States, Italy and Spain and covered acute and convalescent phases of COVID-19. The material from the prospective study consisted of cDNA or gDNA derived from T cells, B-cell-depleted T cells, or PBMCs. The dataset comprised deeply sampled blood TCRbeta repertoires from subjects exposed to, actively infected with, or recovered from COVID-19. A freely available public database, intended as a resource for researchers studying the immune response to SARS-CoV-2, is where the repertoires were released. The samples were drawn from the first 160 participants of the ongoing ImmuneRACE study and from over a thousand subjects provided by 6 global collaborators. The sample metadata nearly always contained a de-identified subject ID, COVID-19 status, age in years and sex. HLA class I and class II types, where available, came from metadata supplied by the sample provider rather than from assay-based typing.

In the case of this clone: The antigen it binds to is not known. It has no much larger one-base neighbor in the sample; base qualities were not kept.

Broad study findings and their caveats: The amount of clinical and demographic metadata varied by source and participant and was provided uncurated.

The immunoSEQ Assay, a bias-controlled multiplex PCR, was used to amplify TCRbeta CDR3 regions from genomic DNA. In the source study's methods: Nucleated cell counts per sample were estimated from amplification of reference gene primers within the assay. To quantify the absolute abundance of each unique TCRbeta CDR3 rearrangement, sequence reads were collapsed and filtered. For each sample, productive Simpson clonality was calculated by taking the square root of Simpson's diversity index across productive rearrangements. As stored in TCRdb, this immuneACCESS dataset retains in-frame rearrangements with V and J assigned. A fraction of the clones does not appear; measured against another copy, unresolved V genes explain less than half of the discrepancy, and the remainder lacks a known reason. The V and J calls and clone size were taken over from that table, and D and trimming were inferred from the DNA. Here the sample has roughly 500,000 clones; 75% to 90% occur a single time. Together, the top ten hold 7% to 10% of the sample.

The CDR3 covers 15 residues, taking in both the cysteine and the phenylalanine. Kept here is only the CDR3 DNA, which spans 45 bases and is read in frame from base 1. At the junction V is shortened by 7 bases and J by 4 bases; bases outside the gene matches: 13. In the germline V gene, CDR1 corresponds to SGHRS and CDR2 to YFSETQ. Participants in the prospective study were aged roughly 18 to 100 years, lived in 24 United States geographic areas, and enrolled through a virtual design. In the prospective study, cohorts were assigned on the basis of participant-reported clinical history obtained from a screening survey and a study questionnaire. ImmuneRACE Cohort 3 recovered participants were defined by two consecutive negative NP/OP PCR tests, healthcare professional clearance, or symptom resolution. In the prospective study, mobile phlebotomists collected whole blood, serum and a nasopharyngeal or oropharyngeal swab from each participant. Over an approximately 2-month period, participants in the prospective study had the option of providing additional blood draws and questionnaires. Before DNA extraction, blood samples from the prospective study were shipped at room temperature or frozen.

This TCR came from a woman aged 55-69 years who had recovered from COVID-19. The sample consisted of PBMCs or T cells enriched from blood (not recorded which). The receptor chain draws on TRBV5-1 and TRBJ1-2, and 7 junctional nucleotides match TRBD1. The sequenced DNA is TGCGCCAGCGCTCCCATAGACAGGGTTATCTATGGCTACACCTTC. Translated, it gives CASAPIDRVIYGYTF.